Each of the 26 T cell receptor beta chains below was sequenced from the same sample in a study of glioma-infiltrating T cells after dendritic cell vaccination. Stated time point: after dendritic cell vaccination, including at tumor progression/relapse. Profiled with immunoSEQ multiplex PCR; TCRdb holds only in-frame clones, not every one. The repertoire includes about 65,000 clones, around 86% of them detected once, and 11% sits in the top ten. The specimen was blood, collected after dendritic cell vaccination. The source is a human donor with glioblastoma.

This chain uses TRBV11-3 with TRBJ1-6; 8 nucleotides agree with TRBD1. Losses at the gene ends were 5 bases for V and 10 bases for J; bases not matched to a gene: 10. CDR3 size: 15 residues. In germline, CDR1 is SGHNT, CDR2 YENEEA. The CDR3 is CASSHDTGGRSPLHF. CDR3 DNA sequence: TGTGCCAGCAGCCACGATACAGGGGGGAGGTCACCCCTCCACTTT.

The chain joins TRBV29-1 to TRBJ1-3; no clear D. Between the trimmed V and J ends, which lost 8 bases and 0 bases, there was a span of 11 bases. Looked up from germline, CDR1 is SQVTM and CDR2 is ANQGSEA. The CDR3 is 13 amino acids. CDR3 amino acids: CSIYSSSGNTIYF. CDR3 sequence (DNA): TGCAGCATTTACAGCTCCTCTGGAAACACCATATATTTT. The entire variable domain, with the rest obtained from reference TRBV29-1 and TRBJ1-3, is as follows: SAVISQKPSRDICQRGTSLTIQCQVDSQVTMMFWYRQQPGQSLTLIATANQGSEATYESGFVIDKFPISRPNLTFSTLTVSNMSPEDSSIYLCSIYSSSGNTIYFGEGSWLTVV.

The chain links TRBV29-1 to TRBJ2-3, with 13 bases lining up with TRBD2. The CDR3 is 15 amino acids. J was trimmed by 4 bases and V by 3 bases; bases with no gene match: 4. Germline CDR1 reads SQVTM; CDR2 reads ANQGSEA. CDR3 region: CSVEELAGGPDTQYF. For the CDR3, the DNA is TGCAGCGTTGAGGAACTAGCGGGGGGGCCAGATACGCAGTATTTT.

This clone has only a few counts. CDR3 nucleotides: TGCGCCAGCAGTGAAGAAACAGGGGGGAAAAACACTGAAGCTTTCTTT. Translating gives CASSEETGGKNTEAFF. V usage is TRBV10-2 and J usage is TRBJ1-1; 8 bases fit TRBD1. Germline V gives CDR1 WSHSY, CDR2 SAAADI. The CDR3 contains 16 residues. V was pared by 3 bases and J by 2 bases, with 8 bases of the junction left unmatched.

CDR3 DNA: TGTGCCAGCAGTGAATATTTTGGGACTAGCGAACACAATGAGCAGTTCTTC. Protein: CASSEYFGTSEHNEQFF. This sequence joins TRBV25-1 and TRBJ2-1, with TRBD2 matching over 10 bases. Trimming removed 0 bases from V and 5 bases from J; junction bases left unmatched: 7. CDR1 is MGHDK, CDR2 SYGVNS, per germline. The CDR3 extends over 17 amino acids. The variable domain in full, completed from reference TRBV25-1 and TRBJ2-1, reads EADIYQTPRYLVIGTGKKITLECSQTMGHDKMYWYQQDPGMELHLIHYSYGVNSTEKGDLSSESTVSRIRTEHFPLTLESARPSHTSQYLCASSEYFGTSEHNEQFFGPGTRLTVL.

The chain carries TRBV5-3 and TRBJ2-3; tentative D call: TRBD1 (5 bases). TRBV5-3 is given ORF status, its function remaining uncertain. The CDR3 is made up of 15 amino acids. The V end lost 1 base, the J end lost 2 bases, and 11 bases lay between the germline ends. The CDR3 region has the DNA TGTGCCAGAAGCTTGTGGGGCACCCACACAGATACGCAGTATTTT. The encoded protein is CARSLWGTHTDTQYF.

This chain joins TRBV6-5 and TRBJ1-2; the D is unclear. CDR1 MNHEY and CDR2 SVGAGI come from the germline V gene. Between the trimmed V and J ends, which lost 6 bases and 7 bases, there was a span of 15 bases. This CDR3 is built from 13 residues. CDR3 sequence reads: CASRPTQTGGYTF. The CDR3 bases are TGTGCCAGCAGACCCACTCAAACGGGTGGCTACACCTTC.

This chain links TRBV5-4 with TRBJ2-3; 10 bases are shared with TRBD2. The CDR3 totals 15 residues. Germline lookup yields CDR1 SGHNT and CDR2 YYREEE (reference sequence). J was trimmed by 3 bases and V by 2 bases; bases with no gene match: 3. CDR3 sequence reads: CASSLAGGPTDTQYF. The CDR3 DNA sequence: TGTGCCAGCAGCTTAGCGGGGGGGCCGACAGATACGCAGTATTTT.

In this sample, this clone turned up once. The CDR3 DNA reads TGTGCCAGCAGCCAAGATCCGGGGAAAACCTACGAGCAGTACTTC. The encoded protein is CASSQDPGKTYEQYF. The chain couples TRBV4-2 to TRBJ2-7; D perhaps matches TRBD2 (5 bases). V lost 0 bases and J lost 2, with 11 bases in between. Germline values: CDR1 LGHNA, CDR2 YNFKEQ. The CDR3 has 15 residues.

The V and J genes are TRBV6-1 and TRBJ1-1, with D unclear. Trimming took off 4 bases at V and 5 bases at J, with 8 bases between the two ends. Germline V gene lookup returns CDR1 MNHNS and CDR2 SASEGT. The CDR3 totals 12 residues. CDR3 nucleotides: TGTGCCAGCAGTGTAAGTCGGACTGAAGCTTTCTTT. As protein: CASSVSRTEAFF.

V is TRBV2 and J is TRBJ1-1, with D hard to call. This CDR3 has 11 residues. Germline CDR1 is SNHLY and CDR2 is FYNNEI. Between the trimmed V and J ends, which lost 5 bases and 11 bases, there was a span of 12 bases. CDR3 sequence: CASSPPSPAFF. CDR3 in DNA: TGTGCCAGCAGTCCTCCGAGCCCCGCTTTCTTT.

The chain employs TRBV13 and TRBJ2-3, with 7 bases lining up with TRBD2. Germline V gene sequence: CDR1 PRHDT, CDR2 FYEKMQ (reference sequence). The CDR3 is 20 amino acids. V lost 5 bases to trimming and J lost 0 bases; unmatched junction nucleotides: 20. The CDR3 sequence is CASSPLLAGLRDPSTDTQYF. As DNA, the CDR3 is TGTGCCAGCAGCCCCCTCTTAGCGGGCCTAAGGGACCCGAGCACAGATACGCAGTATTTT.

The chain joins TRBV5-1 to TRBJ2-5; 10 bases align to TRBD1. The closer fit of TRBJ2-7 to the DNA end suggests the J call may be wrong. The length of the CDR3 is 15 residues. Germline-derived CDR1 and CDR2 are SGHRS and YFSETQ. The CDR3 spells CASTPGGTGVYEQYF. The DNA for the CDR3 is TGCGCCAGCACCCCGGGAGGGACAGGGGTCTACGAGCAGTACTTC.

The CDR3 bases are TGTGCCAGTAGTATTGGTTACCCGAGCTCCTACAATGAGCAGTTCTTC. Protein: CASSIGYPSSYNEQFF. This chain links TRBV19 with TRBJ2-1; D not resolved. With 3 bases removed from V and 0 bases from J, the gap between germline ends came to 12 bases. Germline V gene lookup returns CDR1 LNHDA and CDR2 SQIVND (reference sequence). This CDR3 has 16 amino acids.

This sequence joins TRBV10-3 and TRBJ2-2, with 8 bases fitting TRBD2. V lost 6 bases and J lost 3; bases outside the gene matches: 6. CDR1 and CDR2 from the germline V gene are ENHRY and SYGVKD. The CDR3 consists of 15 residues. As DNA, the CDR3 is TGTGCCATCAGACTGGGGCGGGAGGACACCGGGGAGCTGTTTTTT. This translates into CAIRLGREDTGELFF.

A note on this clone: This same CDR3 is encoded by further DNA sequences in the sample. The DNA for the CDR3 is TGTGCCAGCAGGATGAGGCGGGTTCTGAGCTCACCCCTCCACTTT. The encoded protein is CASRMRRVLSSPLHF. The chain combines TRBV5-6 with TRBJ1-6; unclear D gene. V was clipped by 5 bases and J by 10 bases, with 19 bases between them. Germline V CDR1 and CDR2: SGHDT, YYEEEE. The CDR3 consists of 15 residues.

The gene calls are TRBV9 and TRBJ2-3; 8 nucleotides align to TRBD2. V gave up 3 bases and J gave up 3 bases; unmatched junction bases: 12. The CDR3 is made up of 17 amino acids. Per germline, CDR1 SGDLS and CDR2 YYNGEE. The CDR3 DNA reads TGTGCCAGCAGCGCCGGGGGGGGCGCGTTTGGGACAGATACGCAGTATTTT. Translating it yields CASSAGGGAFGTDTQYF.

This clone was seen only once. V gene TRBV5-5 combines with J gene TRBJ2-1; a weak D match, TRBD2 (6 bases). The V end was cut by 4 bases, the J end by 6 bases, with 14 bases between. CDR1 is SGHKS and CDR2 is YYEKEE in the germline V gene (reference sequence). The CDR3 is 14 amino acids. The CDR3, as DNA: TGTGCCAGCAGCCTAGGAGGGTCGGCCAATGAGCAGTTCTTC. Amino acid sequence: CASSLGGSANEQFF. The full variable domain, with the rest looked up from reference TRBV5-5 and TRBJ2-1, is DAGVTQSPTHLIKTRGQQVTLRCSPISGHKSVSWYQQVLGQGPQFIFQYYEKEERGRGNFPDRFSARQFPNYSSELNVNALLLGDSALYLCASSLGGSANEQFFGPGTRLTVL.

The chain has TRBV7-2 and TRBJ1-5, with a possible D match to TRBD1 (5 bases). The germline V and J ends were trimmed by 3 bases and 7 bases, with 16 bases remaining between them. The germline V gene encodes CDR1 SGHTA and CDR2 FQGNSA. The CDR3 sequence is 15 residues long. CDR3 amino acids: CASSLQGSSGQPQHF. CDR3 DNA sequence: TGTGCCAGCAGCTTGCAGGGCTCCTCGGGCCAGCCCCAGCATTTT. Full variable domain (missing parts from reference TRBV7-2 and TRBJ1-5): GAGVSQSPSNKVTEKGKDVELRCDPISGHTALYWYRQSLGQGLEFLIYFQGNSAPDKSGLPSDRFSAERTGGSVSTLTIQRTQQEDSAVYLCASSLQGSSGQPQHFGDGTRLSIL.

The chain has TRBV5-1 and TRBJ1-5, with a weak D call TRBD1 (5 bases). The germline V gene encodes CDR1 SGHRS and CDR2 YFSETQ. This CDR3 is 13 amino acids long. The V end was cut by 2 bases, the J end by 9 bases, with 12 bases between. The CDR3 protein is CASSFSGPVPQHF. The CDR3 region has the DNA TGCGCCAGCAGCTTTTCAGGGCCCGTGCCCCAGCATTTT.

The J gene is TRBJ2-7, the V gene TRBV10-2, with D possibly being TRBD2 (5 bases). Germline V gene sequence: CDR1 WSHSY, CDR2 SAAADI. The CDR3 is made up of 12 amino acids. Trimming took 6 bases from V and 4 from J, leaving 10 bases between them. CDR3 protein: CASRPSGYEQYF. The CDR3 nucleotides are TGCGCCAGCAGACCCTCGGGGTACGAGCAGTACTTC.

V is TRBV15 and J is TRBJ1-1; D is uncertain. Per the germline V gene, CDR1 is LNHNV and CDR2 is YYDKDF (reference sequence). Trimming took 3 bases from V and 4 from J, leaving 12 bases between them. There are 14 residues in the CDR3. The CDR3: CATSSTFGATEAFF. The CDR3 bases are TGTGCCACCAGCAGCACATTTGGAGCCACTGAAGCTTTCTTT.

The chain is built from TRBV18 and TRBJ1-5; D might be TRBD1 (5 bases). The V end lost 2 bases, the J end lost 5 bases, and 16 bases lay between the germline ends. CDR1 and CDR2 (germline): KGHSH, LQKENI. There are 16 residues in the CDR3. CDR3 protein: CASSPMGAGLDQPQHF. As DNA, the CDR3 is TGTGCCAGCTCACCAATGGGCGCGGGGCTCGATCAGCCCCAGCATTTT.

This clone was counted once. This sequence joins TRBV18 and TRBJ1-2; D is perhaps TRBD1 (5 bases). Trimming removed 3 bases from V and 4 bases from J, with 9 bases in between. In germline, CDR1 is KGHSH, CDR2 LQKENI. The CDR3 runs to 13 residues. The CDR3 DNA reads TGTGCCAGCTCACCGGTGACAGTCTATGGCTACACCTTC. The encoded protein is CASSPVTVYGYTF. The complete variable domain, with remaining parts taken from reference TRBV18 and TRBJ1-2, reads NAGVMQNPRHLVRRRGQEARLRCSPMKGHSHVYWYRQLPEEGLKFMVYLQKENIIDESGMPKERFSAEFPKEGPSILRIQQVVRGDSAAYFCASSPVTVYGYTFGSGTRLTVV.

This rearrangement joins TRBV7-2 to TRBJ2-7; 7 bases map to TRBD1. In germline, CDR1 is SGHTA, CDR2 FQGNSA. V lost 4 bases, J lost 3 bases, and 6 bases stayed unmatched. The length of the CDR3 is 14 residues. This chain's CDR3 is CASSWRGGRYEQYF. CDR3 coding DNA: TGTGCCAGCAGCTGGAGAGGGGGCCGCTACGAGCAGTACTTC.

This chain links TRBV9 with TRBJ2-1; 7 bases map to TRBD2. V lost 0 bases to trimming and J lost 4 bases; unmatched junction nucleotides: 4. The V gene's germline CDR1 is SGDLS and CDR2 YYNGEE. This CDR3 comprises 15 residues. The CDR3 loop is CASSVEGGGYNEQFF. In DNA, the CDR3 is TGTGCCAGCAGCGTAGAAGGCGGGGGTTACAATGAGCAGTTCTTC.